The T cell receptor beta chain under discussion was sequenced for a study of beta chain features in type 1 diabetes. This clone was observed a few times. As yet, its antigen is unknown. Cell sorting via CD45RO/CCR7/CD25/CD127/CD95/CD27 was performed to obtain CD4+ naive, central memory, regulatory and stem cell-like memory cells. The study, taken as a whole, reports: The question of HLA type influencing TCRB rearrangement was one that remained unresolved here.

Since all of the isolated RNA was reverse transcribed, expressed TCRB transcripts were what got sequenced. Generated by immunoSEQ multiplex PCR, the TCRdb table keeps only in-frame clones and is missing some. The sample lists hundreds of thousands of clones, 11% seen once, with more than 0.045% in the top ten. Sequencing used naive CD4+ T cells from blood. The TCR comes from a woman aged 18-29 years in good health.

CDR3 sequence: CASSAIGQGLYHNEQFF. The CDR3 coding sequence is TGTGCCAGCAGCGCTATAGGACAGGGCCTATATCACAATGAGCAGTTCTTC. The genes are TRBV9 and TRBJ2-1; the match to TRBD1 covers 8 bases. From germline, CDR1 is SGDLS and CDR2 YYNGEE. V shed 3 bases and J 5 bases; nucleotides not matched to a gene: 13. This CDR3 region has 17 residues.